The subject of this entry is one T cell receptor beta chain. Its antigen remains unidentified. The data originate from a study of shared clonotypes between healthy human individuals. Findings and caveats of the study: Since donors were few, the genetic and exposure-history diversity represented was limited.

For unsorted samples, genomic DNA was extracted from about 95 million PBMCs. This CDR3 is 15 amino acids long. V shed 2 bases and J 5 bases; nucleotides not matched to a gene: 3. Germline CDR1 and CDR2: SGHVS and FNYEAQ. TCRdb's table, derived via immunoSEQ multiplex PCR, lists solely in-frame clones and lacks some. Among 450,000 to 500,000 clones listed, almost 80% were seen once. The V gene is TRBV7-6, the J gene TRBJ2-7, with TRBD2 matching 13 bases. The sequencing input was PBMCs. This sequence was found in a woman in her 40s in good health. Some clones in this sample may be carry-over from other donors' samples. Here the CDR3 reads CASSLRLAGGNEQYF. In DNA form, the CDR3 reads TGTGCCAGCAGCTTACGACTAGCGGGAGGTAACGAGCAGTACTTC.